Reported below is one TCR beta chain. Its antigen is as yet unknown. V was pared by 5 bases and J by 6 bases, with 11 bases between. CDR1 is SGHVS, CDR2 FNYEAQ, per germline. This CDR3 comprises 12 residues. This sample is drawn from a study of shared clonotypes between healthy human individuals. Findings and caveats of the study: Collection of samples was limited to blood; tissue repertoires likely differ. A few donors held roughly 5% of naive CD4 clonotypes in common.

The assay was run at deep level. Only in-frame clones appear in the TCRdb table, and some are missing; sequencing was by immunoSEQ multiplex PCR. The sample has 95,000 to 120,000 clones; 55% to 80% are singletons. Among the donors, all were Caucasian adults who lived in Nashville, Tennessee. The material sequenced was memory CD8+ T cells sorted from blood. Subset reported: CD45RO+ cells pooled with CCR7-negative TemRA cells. The clonotype was recovered from a woman aged 25 to 39 in good health. The chain carries TRBV7-6 and TRBJ2-7, with D maybe TRBD2 (5 bases). The CDR3: CASSPAGGEQYF. CDR3 DNA sequence: TGTGCCAGCAGCCCTGCCGGAGGCGAGCAGTACTTC.